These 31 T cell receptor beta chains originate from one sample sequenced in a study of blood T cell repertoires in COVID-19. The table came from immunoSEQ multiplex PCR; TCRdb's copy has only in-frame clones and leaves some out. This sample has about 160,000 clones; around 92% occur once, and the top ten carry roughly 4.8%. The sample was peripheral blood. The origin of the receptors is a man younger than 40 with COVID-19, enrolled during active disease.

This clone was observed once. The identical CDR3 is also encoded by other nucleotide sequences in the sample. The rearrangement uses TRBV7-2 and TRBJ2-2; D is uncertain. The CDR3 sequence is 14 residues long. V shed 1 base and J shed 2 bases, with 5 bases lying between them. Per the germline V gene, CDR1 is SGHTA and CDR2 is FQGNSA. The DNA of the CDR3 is TGTGCCAGCAGCTTAGACAGTAACACCGGGGAGCTGTTTTTT. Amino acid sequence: CASSLDSNTGELFF.

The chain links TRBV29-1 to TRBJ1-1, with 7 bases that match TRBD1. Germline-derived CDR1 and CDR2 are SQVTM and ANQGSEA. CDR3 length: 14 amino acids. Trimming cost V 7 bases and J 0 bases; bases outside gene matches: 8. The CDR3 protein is CSARDRQLNTEAFF. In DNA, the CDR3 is TGCAGCGCCCGGGACAGACAATTGAACACTGAAGCTTTCTTT.

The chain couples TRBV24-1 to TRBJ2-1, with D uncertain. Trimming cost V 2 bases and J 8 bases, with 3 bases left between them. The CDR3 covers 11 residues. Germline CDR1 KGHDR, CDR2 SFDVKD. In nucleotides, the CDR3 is TGTGCCACCAGTGATTACTATGAGCAGTTCTTC. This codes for CATSDYYEQFF.

The CDR3 spells CASSFAVDNSPLHF. DNA for the CDR3: TGCGCCAGCAGCTTCGCAGTCGATAATTCACCCCTCCACTTT. This chain links TRBV5-1 with TRBJ1-6; D remains unclear. Germline V CDR1 and CDR2: SGHRS, YFSETQ. The CDR3 runs 14 residues. The ends were cut back, 2 bases at V and 5 bases at J, with 8 bases in the middle.

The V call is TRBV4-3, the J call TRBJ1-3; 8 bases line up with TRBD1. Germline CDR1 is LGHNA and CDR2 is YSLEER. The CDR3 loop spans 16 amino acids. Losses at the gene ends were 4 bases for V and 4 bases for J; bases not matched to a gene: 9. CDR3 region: CASSRDRGIFGNTIYF. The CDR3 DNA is TGCGCCAGCAGCCGAGACAGGGGTATTTTCGGAAACACCATATATTTT.

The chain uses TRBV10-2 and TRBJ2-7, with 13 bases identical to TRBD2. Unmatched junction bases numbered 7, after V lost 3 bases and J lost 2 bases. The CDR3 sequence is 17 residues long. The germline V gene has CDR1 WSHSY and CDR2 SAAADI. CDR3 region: CASSDSRTSGGAYEQYF. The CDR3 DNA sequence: TGCGCCAGCAGTGACTCTCGAACTAGCGGGGGGGCCTACGAGCAGTACTTC.

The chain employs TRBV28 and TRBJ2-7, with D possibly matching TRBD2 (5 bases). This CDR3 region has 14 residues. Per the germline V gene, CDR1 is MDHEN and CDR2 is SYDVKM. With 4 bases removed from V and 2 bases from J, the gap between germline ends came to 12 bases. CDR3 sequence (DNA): TGTGCCAGCAGTTCTCGGAAGACTACCTACGAGCAGTACTTC. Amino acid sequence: CASSSRKTTYEQYF.

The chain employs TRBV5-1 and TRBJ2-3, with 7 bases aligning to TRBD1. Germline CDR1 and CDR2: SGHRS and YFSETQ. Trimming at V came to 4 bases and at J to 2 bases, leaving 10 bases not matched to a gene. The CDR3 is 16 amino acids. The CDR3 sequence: CASSDGRQGFTDTQYF. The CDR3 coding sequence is TGCGCCAGCAGCGACGGTCGACAGGGCTTCACAGATACGCAGTATTTT.

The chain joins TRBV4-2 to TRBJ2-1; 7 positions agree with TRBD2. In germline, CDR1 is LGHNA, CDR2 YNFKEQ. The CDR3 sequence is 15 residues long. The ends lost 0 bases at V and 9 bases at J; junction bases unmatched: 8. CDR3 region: CASSQERTGRSEQFF. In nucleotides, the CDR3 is TGTGCCAGCAGCCAAGAACGTACCGGGAGGAGTGAGCAGTTCTTC.

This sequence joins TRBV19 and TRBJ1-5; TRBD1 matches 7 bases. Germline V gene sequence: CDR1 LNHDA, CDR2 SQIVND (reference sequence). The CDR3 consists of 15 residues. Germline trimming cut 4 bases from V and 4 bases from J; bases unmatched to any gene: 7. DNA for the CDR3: TGTGCCAGTAGTACAAGCAAACAGGGGAATCAGCCCCAGCATTTT. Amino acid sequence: CASSTSKQGNQPQHF.

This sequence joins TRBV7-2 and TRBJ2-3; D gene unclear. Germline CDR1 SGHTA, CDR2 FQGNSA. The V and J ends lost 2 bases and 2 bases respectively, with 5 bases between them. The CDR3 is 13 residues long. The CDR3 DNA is TGTGCCAGCAGCTTATTCATCACAGATACGCAGTATTTT. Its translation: CASSLFITDTQYF.

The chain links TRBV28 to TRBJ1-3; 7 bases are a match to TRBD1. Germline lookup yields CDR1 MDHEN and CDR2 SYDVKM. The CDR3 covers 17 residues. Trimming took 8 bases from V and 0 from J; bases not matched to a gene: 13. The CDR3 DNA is TGTGCCAGCTCATCCGGGGGAAGGGGGCGCTCTGGAAACACCATATATTTT. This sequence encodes CASSSGGRGRSGNTIYF.

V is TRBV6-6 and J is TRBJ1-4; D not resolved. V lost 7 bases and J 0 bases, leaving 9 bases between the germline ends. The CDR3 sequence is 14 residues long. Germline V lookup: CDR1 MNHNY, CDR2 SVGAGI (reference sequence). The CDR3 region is CASIGEATNEKLFF. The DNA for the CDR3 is TGTGCCAGCATCGGCGAGGCAACTAATGAAAAACTGTTTTTT.

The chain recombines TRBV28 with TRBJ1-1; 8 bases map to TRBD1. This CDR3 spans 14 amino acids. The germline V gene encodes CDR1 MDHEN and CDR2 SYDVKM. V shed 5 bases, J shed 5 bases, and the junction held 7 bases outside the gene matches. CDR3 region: CASSRTGSGTEAFF. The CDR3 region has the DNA TGTGCCAGCAGTAGGACAGGGAGTGGGACTGAAGCTTTCTTT.

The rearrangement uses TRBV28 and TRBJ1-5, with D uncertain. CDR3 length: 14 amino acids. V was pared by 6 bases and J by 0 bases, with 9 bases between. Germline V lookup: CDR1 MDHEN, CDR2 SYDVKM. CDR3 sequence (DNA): TGTGCCAGCAGGGCGGGAGGTAGCAATCAGCCCCAGCATTTT. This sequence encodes CASRAGGSNQPQHF. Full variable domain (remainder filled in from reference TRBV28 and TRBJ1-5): DVKVTQSSRYLVKRTGEKVFLECVQDMDHENMFWYRQDPGLGLRLIYFSYDVKMKEKGDIPEGYSVSREKKERFSLILESASTNQTSMYLCASRAGGSNQPQHFGDGTRLSIL.

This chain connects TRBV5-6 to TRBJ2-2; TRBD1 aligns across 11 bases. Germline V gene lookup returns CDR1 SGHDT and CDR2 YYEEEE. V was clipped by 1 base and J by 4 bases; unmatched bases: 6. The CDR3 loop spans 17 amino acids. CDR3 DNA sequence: TGTGCCAGCAGCTTGACTCCGGGACAGGGGGTCACCGGGGAGCTGTTTTTT. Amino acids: CASSLTPGQGVTGELFF. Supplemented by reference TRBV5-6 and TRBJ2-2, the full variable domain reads DAGVTQSPTHLIKTRGQQVTLRCSPKSGHDTVSWYQQALGQGPQFIFQYYEEEERQRGNFPDRFSGHQFPNYSSELNVNALLLGDSALYLCASSLTPGQGVTGELFFGEGSRLTVL.

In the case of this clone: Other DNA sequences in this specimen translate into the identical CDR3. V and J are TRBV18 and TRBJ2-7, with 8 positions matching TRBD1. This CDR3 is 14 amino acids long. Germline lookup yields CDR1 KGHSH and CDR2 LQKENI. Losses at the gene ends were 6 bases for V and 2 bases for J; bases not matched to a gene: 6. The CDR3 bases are TGTGCCAGCTCGCCCGGGACAGGAGCCTACGAGCAGTACTTC. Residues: CASSPGTGAYEQYF.

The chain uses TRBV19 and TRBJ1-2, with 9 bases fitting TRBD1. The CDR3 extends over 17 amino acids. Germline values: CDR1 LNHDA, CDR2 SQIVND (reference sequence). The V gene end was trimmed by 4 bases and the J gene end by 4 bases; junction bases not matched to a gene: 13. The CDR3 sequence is CASSTGATGTGLYGYTF. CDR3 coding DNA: TGTGCCAGTAGTACAGGTGCGACCGGGACAGGGCTCTATGGCTACACCTTC.

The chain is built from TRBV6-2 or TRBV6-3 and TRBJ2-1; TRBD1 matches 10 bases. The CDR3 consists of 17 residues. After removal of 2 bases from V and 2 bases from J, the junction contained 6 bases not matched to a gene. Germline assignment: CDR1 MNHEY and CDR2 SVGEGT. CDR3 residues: CASSYTSGTGAYNEQFF. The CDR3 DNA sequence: TGTGCCAGCAGTTACACATCTGGGACAGGGGCCTACAATGAGCAGTTCTTC.

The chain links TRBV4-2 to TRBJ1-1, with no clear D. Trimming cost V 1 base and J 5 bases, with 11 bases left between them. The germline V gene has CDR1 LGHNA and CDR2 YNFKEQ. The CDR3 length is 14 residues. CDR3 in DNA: TGTGCCAGCAGCCAAGGGAGGGAGGGAACTGAAGCTTTCTTT. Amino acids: CASSQGREGTEAFF.

CDR3 DNA: TGCGCCAGCATTGAGGTGTCCGGGACAGAAGAGACCCAGTACTTC. This translates into CASIEVSGTEETQYF. The genes are TRBV23-1 and TRBJ2-5; TRBD1 agrees at 7 bases. TRBV23-1 is designated an ORF whose function remains uncertain. The CDR3 totals 15 residues. V was clipped by 7 bases and J by 3 bases; unmatched bases: 11.

CDR3 DNA: TGTGCCAGCAGCTTGACTAGCGGCAACAATGAGCAGTTCTTC. Residues: CASSLTSGNNEQFF. The chain carries TRBV7-9 and TRBJ2-1; TRBD2 matches at 9 bases. Germline CDR1 is SEHNR and CDR2 is FQNEAQ (reference sequence). CDR3 size: 14 residues. J lost 5 bases, V lost 3 bases, and 2 bases had no gene match.

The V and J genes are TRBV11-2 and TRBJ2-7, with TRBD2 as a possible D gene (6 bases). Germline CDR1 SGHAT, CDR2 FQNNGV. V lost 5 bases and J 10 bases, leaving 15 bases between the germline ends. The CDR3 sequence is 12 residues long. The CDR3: CASSPQRAVQYF. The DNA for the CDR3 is TGTGCCAGCAGCCCACAGCGGGCGGTTCAGTACTTC.

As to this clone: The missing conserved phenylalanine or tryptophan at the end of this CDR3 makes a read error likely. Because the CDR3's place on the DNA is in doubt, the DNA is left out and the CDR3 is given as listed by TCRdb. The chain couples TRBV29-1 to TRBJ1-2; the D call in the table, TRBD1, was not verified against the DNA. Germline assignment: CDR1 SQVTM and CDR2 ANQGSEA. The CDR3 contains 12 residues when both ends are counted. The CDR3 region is CSVEASGAFHLG.

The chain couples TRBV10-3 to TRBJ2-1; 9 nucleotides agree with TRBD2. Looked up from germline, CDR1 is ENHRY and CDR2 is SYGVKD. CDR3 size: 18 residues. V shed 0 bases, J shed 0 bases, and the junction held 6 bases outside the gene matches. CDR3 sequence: CAISESWAGGPSYNEQFF. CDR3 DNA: TGTGCCATCAGTGAGTCGTGGGCGGGGGGGCCCTCCTACAATGAGCAGTTCTTC.

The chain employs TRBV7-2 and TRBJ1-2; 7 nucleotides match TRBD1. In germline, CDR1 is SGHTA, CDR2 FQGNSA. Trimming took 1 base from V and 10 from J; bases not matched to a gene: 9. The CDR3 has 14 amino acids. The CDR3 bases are TGTGCCAGCAGCTTAGTAGGCAGGGGGAAAGACTACACCTTC. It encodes CASSLVGRGKDYTF. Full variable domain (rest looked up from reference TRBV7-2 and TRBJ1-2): GAGVSQSPSNKVTEKGKDVELRCDPISGHTALYWYRQSLGQGLEFLIYFQGNSAPDKSGLPSDRFSAERTGGSVSTLTIQRTQQEDSAVYLCASSLVGRGKDYTFGSGTRLTVV.

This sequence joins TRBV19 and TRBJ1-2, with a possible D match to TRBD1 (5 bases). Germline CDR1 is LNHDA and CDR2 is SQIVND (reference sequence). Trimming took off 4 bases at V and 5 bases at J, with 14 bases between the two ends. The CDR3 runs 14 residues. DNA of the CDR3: TGTGCCAGTAGTACTGGGGCAGGGCTTTATGGCTACACCTTC. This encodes CASSTGAGLYGYTF.

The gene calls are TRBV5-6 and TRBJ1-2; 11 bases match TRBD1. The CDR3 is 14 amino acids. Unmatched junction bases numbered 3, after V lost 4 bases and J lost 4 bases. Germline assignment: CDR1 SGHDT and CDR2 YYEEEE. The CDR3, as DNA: TGTGCCAGCAGCCCGGGGACAGGGGGCTATGGCTACACCTTC. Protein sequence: CASSPGTGGYGYTF.

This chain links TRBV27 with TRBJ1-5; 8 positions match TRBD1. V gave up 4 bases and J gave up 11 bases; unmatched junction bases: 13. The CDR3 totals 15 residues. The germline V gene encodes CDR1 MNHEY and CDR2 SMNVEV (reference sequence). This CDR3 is CASSSKRTGRDAQHF. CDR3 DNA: TGTGCCAGCAGTTCCAAAAGGACAGGGCGGGACGCCCAGCATTTT.

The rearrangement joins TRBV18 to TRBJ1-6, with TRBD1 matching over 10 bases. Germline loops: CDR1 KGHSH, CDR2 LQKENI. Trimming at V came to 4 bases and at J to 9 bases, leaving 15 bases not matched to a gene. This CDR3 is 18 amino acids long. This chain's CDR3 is CASSLPGQGLRQGSPLHF. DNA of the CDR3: TGTGCCAGCTCACTACCGGGACAGGGGCTTCGGCAGGGTTCACCCCTCCACTTT.

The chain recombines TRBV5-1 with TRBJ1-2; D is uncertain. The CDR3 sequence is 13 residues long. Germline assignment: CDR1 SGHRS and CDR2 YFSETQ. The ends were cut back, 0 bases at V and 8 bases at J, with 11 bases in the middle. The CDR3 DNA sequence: TGCGCCAGCAGCTTGGGGGAGTTTGACGGCTACACCTTC. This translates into CASSLGEFDGYTF.